This TCR beta chain was documented in a study of shared clonotypes between healthy human individuals. Note on this clone: The antigen remains undetermined.

Clones were read by immunoSEQ multiplex PCR, and TCRdb kept only the in-frame ones, dropping some. The sample has over 2,000,000 clones; just over 90% are singletons. The length of the CDR3 is 15 residues. Trimming removed 6 bases from V and 2 bases from J, with 16 bases in between. Germline assignment: CDR1 SGHRS and CDR2 YFSETQ. Study findings and constraints: The naive CD4 repertoires of a few donors were compared, and approximately 5.3% of clonotypes were shared.

CD45RO negativity and positive selection for CCR7 defined naive CD8 cells, a population that excluded terminally differentiated effector memory CD45RA+ cells. The sequencing sample was made of naive CD8+ T cells from PBMCs. V is TRBV5-1 and J is TRBJ2-3; D is possibly TRBD2 (5 bases). This sequence originates from a man in his late teens or twenties in good health. Some clones in this sample may be carry-over from other donors' samples. CDR3 sequence reads: CASTTDPAVTDTQYF. In nucleotides, the CDR3 is TGCGCCAGCACTACCGATCCAGCGGTCACAGATACGCAGTATTTT.